Presented here are 28 T cell receptor beta chains from one specimen sequenced in a study of blood T cells in healthy people across ages. Primed by a sample-barcoded 5' primer and a J-beta primer mix, a second PCR proceeded for roughly 6 to 12 cycles. A single record per CDR3 protein comes from TCRdb applying MiXCR to the 5' RACE reads. The sample consists of 700,000 to 1,000,000 distinct CDR3 sequences, under 55% of them appearing once. Sequencing was done on a sample of blood. The source of these receptors is a man between 60 and 75 years old in good health.

CDR3 coding DNA: TGTGCCAGCAGCTCCCAATGGGGGACAGCGAATTCACCCCTCCACTTT. Translating gives CASSSQWGTANSPLHF. V usage is TRBV11-2 and J usage is TRBJ1-6; 7 bases align to TRBD1. Germline V CDR1 and CDR2: SGHAT, FQNNGV. V gave up 4 bases and J gave up 7 bases; unmatched junction bases: 10. This CDR3 region has 16 residues.

The rearrangement uses TRBV10-1 and TRBJ2-4, with a possible D match to TRBD2 (5 bases). The end of the DNA aligns better with TRBJ2-7, so the J call may be wrong. This CDR3 has 13 residues. Germline CDR1 and CDR2: WNHNN and SYGVQD (reference sequence). CDR3 protein: CASSESVSGEQYF. The CDR3 region has the DNA TGCGCCAGCAGTGAGTCGGTAAGCGGCGAGCAGTACTTC.

The chain uses TRBV3-1 and TRBJ2-5; TRBD2 might be the D (5 bases). The CDR3 spans 13 residues. Germline V gives CDR1 LGHDT, CDR2 YNNKEL (reference sequence). V lost 8 bases and J lost 11, with 21 bases in between. CDR3 in DNA: TGTGCCAGCGCGGATAGCCTCCTGGGCGGGCAGTACTTC. The encoded protein is CASADSLLGGQYF.

This chain joins TRBV7-2 and TRBJ2-7; D is perhaps TRBD1 (6 bases). The end of the DNA fits TRBJ2-4 better, so the J call may be wrong. CDR1 SGHTA and CDR2 FQGNSA come from the germline V gene. The CDR3 has 15 residues. CDR3 bases: TGTGCCAGCAGCTTCTCCTCCAACACAGGGAACATTCAGTACTTC. Amino acid sequence: CASSFSSNTGNIQYF.

The chain uses TRBV21-1 and TRBJ2-7; TRBD1 is the table's D call, not checked against the DNA. TRBV21-1 represents a pseudogene. The CDR3 totals 12 residues. CDR3 nucleotides: TGTGCCAGCAAGGAACAGGGTGACGAGCAGTACTTC. Amino acid sequence: CASKEQGDEQYF.

V is TRBV4-1 and J is TRBJ2-1; D gene unclear. This CDR3 is 14 amino acids long. In germline, CDR1 is MGHRA, CDR2 YSYEKL. V was pared by 0 bases and J by 9 bases, with 12 bases between. This chain's CDR3 is CASSQESKGSEQFF. The DNA for the CDR3 is TGCGCCAGCAGCCAAGAAAGTAAGGGTAGTGAGCAGTTCTTC.

The chain uses TRBV9 and TRBJ2-7; 7 bases match TRBD1. Trimming removed 4 bases from V and 1 base from J; junction bases left unmatched: 8. This CDR3 region has 15 residues. Germline assignment: CDR1 SGDLS and CDR2 YYNGEE. CDR3 region: CASSPQTGISYEQYF. CDR3 coding DNA: TGTGCCAGCAGCCCCCAGACAGGGATATCCTACGAGCAGTACTTC.

The gene calls are TRBV5-5 and TRBJ2-3; unclear D gene. V dropped 2 bases and J dropped 7 bases, with 17 bases sitting between them. This CDR3 is built from 15 residues. Looked up from germline, CDR1 is SGHKS and CDR2 is YYEKEE (reference sequence). The CDR3 region is CASSFEARVPHTQYF. CDR3 nucleotide sequence: TGTGCCAGCAGCTTCGAGGCCCGTGTCCCGCATACGCAGTATTTT.

V usage is TRBV15 and J usage is TRBJ1-4, with D unclear. Trimming left V 0 bases short and J 0 bases short, with 5 bases between. Germline values: CDR1 LNHNV, CDR2 YYDKDF (reference sequence). This CDR3 region has 15 residues. CDR3 nucleotides: TGTGCCACCAGCAGAGATCTTACAACTAATGAAAAACTGTTTTTT. It translates to CATSRDLTTNEKLFF.

This clonotype showed up many times. The rearrangement joins TRBV3-1 to TRBJ2-7; 7 bases line up with TRBD2. V was pared by 1 base and J by 2 bases, with 2 bases of the junction left unmatched. This CDR3 region has 14 residues. The germline gives CDR1 LGHDT, CDR2 YNNKEL (reference sequence). In DNA form, the CDR3 reads TGTGCCAGCAGCCAAGGGACTAGAACCTACGAGCAGTACTTC. Its translation is CASSQGTRTYEQYF.

The CDR3 nucleotides are TGTGCCAGCAGTTTCCTTGACAGAGGCGAGCAGTACTTC. Translated: CASSFLDRGEQYF. This chain joins TRBV27 and TRBJ2-5, with D perhaps TRBD1 (5 bases). The J call may be incorrect, as the DNA end agrees better with TRBJ2-7. CDR3 length: 13 residues. The germline gives CDR1 MNHEY, CDR2 SMNVEV (reference sequence).

This clonotype was seen a few times. The chain has TRBV5-6 and TRBJ2-3, with TRBD1 matching 9 bases. The CDR3 contains 15 residues. The V gene end was trimmed by 1 base and the J gene end by 5 bases; junction bases not matched to a gene: 5. The germline gives CDR1 SGHDT, CDR2 YYEEEE. CDR3 in DNA: TGTGCCAGCAGCTTGAACAGGGGGCGCGTAGATACGCAGTATTTT. This gives the protein CASSLNRGRVDTQYF.

This clonotype was seen a few times. The chain has TRBV2 and TRBJ1-6, with D uncertain. This CDR3 region has 16 residues. V lost 7 bases and J 0 bases, leaving 13 bases between the germline ends. Germline CDR1 is SNHLY and CDR2 is FYNNEI. CDR3 residues: CASTADASSYNSPLHF. CDR3 nucleotide sequence: TGTGCCAGCACGGCAGACGCTAGCTCCTATAATTCACCCCTCCACTTT.

This chain connects TRBV3-1 to TRBJ2-7; D possibly corresponds to TRBD1 (6 bases). Germline CDR1 and CDR2: LGHDT and YNNKEL (reference sequence). V lost 2 bases to trimming and J lost 0 bases, with 11 bases between them. The CDR3 loop spans 15 amino acids. CDR3 in amino acids: CASSQTQGHSYEQYF. The CDR3 region has the DNA TGTGCCAGCAGCCAAACACAGGGACACTCCTACGAGCAGTACTTC.

This clonotype was seen many times. As DNA, the CDR3 is TGCAGTGCTAGACCCCCAGCCGGGCGGCTCAATGAGCAGTTCTTC. Translated, it gives CSARPPAGRLNEQFF. The V and J genes are TRBV20-1 and TRBJ2-1; no definite D call. CDR1 and CDR2 from the germline V gene are DFQATT and SNEGSKA (reference sequence). This CDR3 is 15 amino acids long. V lost 2 bases and J 6 bases, leaving 17 bases between the germline ends.

This clonotype turned up a few times. The V gene is TRBV20-1, the J gene TRBJ2-7, with 9 bases identical to TRBD2. CDR3 length equals 15 residues. Germline-derived CDR1 and CDR2 are DFQATT and SNEGSKA (reference sequence). The V and J ends lost 5 bases and 3 bases, in that order; junction bases with no gene match: 11. CDR3 amino acids: CSAYSGSGGLYEQYF. The DNA for the CDR3 is TGCAGTGCTTACTCAGGAAGCGGGGGGCTCTACGAGCAGTACTTC.

This clonotype has more than one count but fewer than ten. The V gene is TRBV11-2, the J gene TRBJ2-7; D may be TRBD1 or TRBD2 (5 bases each). The germline V and J ends were trimmed by 4 bases and 0 bases, with 19 bases remaining between them. CDR3 length equals 17 residues. Germline assignment: CDR1 SGHAT and CDR2 FQNNGV. Written as DNA, the CDR3 is TGTGCCAGCAGCTCCACGGGAATAGGGGAAACCTCCTACGAGCAGTACTTC. This gives the protein CASSSTGIGETSYEQYF.

This sequence joins TRBV9 and TRBJ2-3; no definite D call. V lost 3 bases and J lost 8, with 13 bases in between. Germline CDR1 and CDR2: SGDLS and YYNGEE. The CDR3 is 13 residues long. The CDR3 reads CASSGATTGTQYF. CDR3 nucleotides: TGTGCCAGCAGCGGAGCTACAACGGGTACGCAGTATTTT.

The table lists this clonotype with a few counts. The J gene is TRBJ1-2, the V gene TRBV5-1; D is unresolved. In germline, CDR1 is SGHRS, CDR2 YFSETQ. The CDR3 length is 15 residues. V lost 0 bases and J lost 8, with 17 bases in between. Here the CDR3 DNA reads TGCGCCAGCAGCTTGGAGATAGGAGGAGCGCGAGGCTACACCTTC. Translated: CASSLEIGGARGYTF.

This clonotype was seen at least ten times. The genes are TRBV29-1 and TRBJ2-1, with D perhaps matching TRBD1 (5 bases). Germline loops: CDR1 SQVTM, CDR2 ANQGSEA. The CDR3 runs to 12 residues. Trimming shortened V by 8 bases and J by 2 bases, and 10 bases separated the two germline ends. The CDR3 nucleotides are TGCAGCCCCCAGACAGCCTACAATGAGCAGTTCTTC. Translating it yields CSPQTAYNEQFF.

The chain uses TRBV13 and TRBJ1-6, with D uncertain. Trimming took off 1 base at V and 10 bases at J, with 8 bases between the two ends. Germline CDR1 PRHDT, CDR2 FYEKMQ (reference sequence). CDR3 length: 13 amino acids. The CDR3 DNA sequence: TGTGCCAGCAGCTTAGAACAAGGCTCACCCCTCCACTTT. It is translated as CASSLEQGSPLHF.

V and J are TRBV7-2 and TRBJ2-6; TRBD1 might be the D (6 bases). The CDR3 loop spans 20 amino acids. The germline CDR1 and CDR2 sequences are SGHTA and FQGNSA. Trimming removed 2 bases at V and 0 bases at J, with 20 bases between. Here the CDR3 reads CASSLKRQGQFDSGANVLTF. The CDR3 coding sequence is TGTGCCAGCAGCTTAAAGAGGCAGGGGCAATTTGACTCTGGGGCCAACGTCCTGACTTTC.

This clonotype was detected only a few times. The V gene is TRBV14, the J gene TRBJ1-1; 9 bases agree with TRBD1. The CDR3 extends over 17 amino acids. Germline assignment: CDR1 SGHDN and CDR2 FVKESK. V dropped 4 bases and J dropped 3; count of bases not matched to a gene: 12. The CDR3 protein is CASSRRGQGMTDTEAFF. The CDR3 coding sequence is TGTGCCAGCAGCCGACGGGGACAGGGTATGACGGACACTGAAGCTTTCTTT.

This clonotype was picked up a small number of times. The chain links TRBV18 to TRBJ2-5; D possibly corresponds to TRBD1 (6 bases). The CDR3 loop spans 15 amino acids. Germline assignment: CDR1 KGHSH and CDR2 LQKENI. V was trimmed by 3 bases and J by 1 base, leaving 12 bases between them. CDR3 protein: CASSPGAAIQETQYF. The CDR3 bases are TGTGCCAGCTCACCGGGGGCCGCTATCCAAGAGACCCAGTACTTC.

To note about this clonotype: A much larger clone differs from this one at a single base, so this may be a read error. V is TRBV3-1 and J is TRBJ2-5; the D gene is possibly TRBD2 (5 bases). Germline CDR1 is LGHDT and CDR2 is YNNKEL (reference sequence). Trimming removed 4 bases from V and 4 bases from J, with 16 bases in between. The CDR3 is 15 residues long. CDR3: CASSRGIAGGETQYF. The CDR3 region has the DNA TGTGCCAGCAGCCGTGGGATTGCGGGTGGAGAGACCCAGTACTTC.

This clonotype occurred a few times. The gene calls are TRBV24-1 and TRBJ1-2; 8 bases are shared with TRBD1. CDR3 length: 14 residues. Germline CDR1 is KGHDR and CDR2 is SFDVKD. Trimming cost V 4 bases and J 5 bases; bases outside gene matches: 5. The CDR3 region is CATSEPGGDYGYTF. The CDR3 DNA is TGTGCCACCAGTGAGCCAGGGGGCGATTATGGCTACACCTTC.

This chain connects TRBV18 to TRBJ2-3; D possibly uses TRBD1 or TRBD2 (5 bases each). Between the trimmed V and J ends, which lost 2 bases and 8 bases, there was a span of 11 bases. CDR1 is KGHSH and CDR2 is LQKENI in the germline V gene. This CDR3 contains 13 residues. Written as DNA, the CDR3 is TGTGCCAGCTCACCAGGGGACCAAGTTACGCAGTATTTT. Protein product: CASSPGDQVTQYF.

This clonotype was seen a handful of times. The chain carries TRBV6-6 and TRBJ2-5, with 8 bases fitting TRBD1. The germline V gene has CDR1 MNHNY and CDR2 SVGAGI (reference sequence). The CDR3 loop spans 14 amino acids. V lost 4 bases and J lost 11; bases outside the gene matches: 12. In DNA form, the CDR3 reads TGTGCCAGCAGTTCGGGACAGGAAGGGAATGAGCAGTACTTC. This codes for CASSSGQEGNEQYF.